This TCR beta chain came from a study of cytomegalovirus exposure and HLA in healthy donors (dated by TCRdb to the late 2010s). In terms of the full investigation: An earlier analysis of approximately 640 of the donors reported about 250 Gb of sequence data and 117 million unique TCR beta sequences from about 180 million T cells. Of the approximately 400 genotyped donors, 65% to 90% fell in the genetic ancestry cluster associated with self-reported Caucasian donors. Donor age, sex, ethnicity and CMV serostatus were compiled alongside the repertoire data. The aim of the study was to test whether cataloging public T cell receptors could identify signatures of past pathogen exposure. A later analysis re-examined previously published TCR beta repertoires from over 500 donors and added high-resolution HLA genotyping to investigate patterns of TCR occurrence. Besides the first cohort of about 730 subjects, a separate validation cohort made up of over 100 different subjects was used. Across around 400 genotyped donors of the cohort, an average of about 240,000 unique TCR beta nucleotide sequences per donor were sequenced, and 15% to 20% of those sequences were non-productive. A later genetic analysis used genome-wide SNP genotypes for about 60% of the roughly 700 donors, treating that subset as a discovery cohort. Roughly 320 gigabases of sequencing data and approximately 92 million unique TCR sequences made up an early release that covered about 640 HLA-typed donors. To decide whether each TCR beta V gene segment behaved as functional or pseudogenic, an earlier analysis of nearly 600 of the donors relied on high-throughput TCR beta sequencing. Rather than drawing on any new phenotypic data, the later analysis identified candidate immune exposures from TCR beta sequences and the way those sequences occurred across donors. HLA typing covered class I and class II loci at four-digit resolution. The study profiled the T cell repertoires of around 700 subjects by immunosequencing and related them to cytomegalovirus serostatus. Every repertoire in the discovery cohort had been generated on one and the same sequencing platform. The number of typed donors differed by locus: roughly 629-640 for A, B, C, DRB1 and DQB1; 500 to 550 for DQA1; fewer than 610 for DPA1; and some 450 for DPB1. To predict cytomegalovirus infection status, the study combined high-throughput TCR immunosequencing, statistical association of individual TCRs with disease status, and machine learning. Several DR-DQ haplotypes were treated as single units for association and clustering because of strong linkage in the cohort. General conclusions and limits of the study: A later genetic analysis associated a missense DCLRE1C variant with V-gene and J-gene trimming of TCR beta chains, and an independent cohort replicated the association. The study gave a list of 150 to 200 TCR beta chains associated with cytomegalovirus. A later analysis found that most CMV-associated TCR beta chains appeared HLA-restricted, with HLA associations seemingly driven largely by CMV exposure. Linkage disequilibrium might explain the correlated functional status among segregating V segments, but an unknown experimental factor could not be ruled out. In vitro tests confirmed that a few of the cytomegalovirus-associated TCR beta chains recognize cytomegalovirus antigens. Assigning TCR associations to individual alleles was difficult when HLA alleles, especially DR and DQ, strongly co-occurred. An earlier analysis of 587 of the donors showed that most TCR beta V segments appeared in productive rearrangements either about 87% or about 30% of the time, which broadly matched IMGT annotations. Most TCR sequences were seen in very few donors, while some public TCRs were found in many individuals. Compared with equally common non-associated chains, HLA-associated TCR beta chains in a later analysis were more clonally expanded and had lower generation probabilities. The classifier was reported to diagnose cytomegalovirus status with high specificity and sensitivity in both the original and validation cohorts. According to a later analysis, TCR association rates differed among HLA loci, with DRB1 alleles showing the most associated TCRs and HLA-C alleles showing the fewest. According to the authors, the approach could potentially be generalized to other disease states and immunological phenotypes. Because counts were too low, some 17 rarely observed V segments, including chromosome 9 orphons, were excluded from the earlier analysis of 500 to 700 of the donors. Compared with the roughly 710-donor mean, donors in an Asian-associated ancestry cluster had fewer N-insertions in productive TCRs, according to a later genetic analysis. A further reported finding was that TCR beta sequences accurately predicted the HLA-A and HLA-B alleles for most subjects in the first cohort. Because the 87-base-pair reads could not distinguish some IMGT-functional V segments, including TRBV6-2 and TRBV6-3, those segments were excluded. The cohort was sequenced for TCR beta chains only, and without alpha or paired-chain data the features that could be detected were limited. Specific HLA alleles were associated with 15,000 to 20,000 TCR beta sequences at a false discovery rate of 0.05 in a later analysis. Roughly uniform sequencing depth across donors was assumed in presence/absence analyses, although this assumption may not hold. A later analysis reported that several top co-occurrence clusters appeared linked to parvovirus B19, influenza, CMV and Epstein-Barr virus. CMV serostatus was the only immune exposure information available for the cohort. A cluster of highly shared sequence variants was judged likely to represent a technical artifact of the sequencing pipeline. Because some donors lacked HLA typing at each locus, the association tests relied only on the typed subset.

A distance of 8 bases separates the germline ends of V and J, which lose 5 bases and 2 bases respectively. The CDR3 covers 13 residues, taking in both the cysteine and the phenylalanine. Only CDR3 DNA remains: 39 bases, in frame from the first base. Per the germline V gene, SGHRS is the CDR1 and YFSETQ is the CDR2. Library preparation used the immunoSEQ multiplex PCR assay. The multiplex PCR relied on a mix of 60 forward primers for TCR Vbeta segments and 13 reverse primers for TCR Jbeta segments. A multiplex PCR assay on genomic DNA amplified the CDR3 region of rearranged TCR beta genes. The Illumina HiSeq System was used to sequence the amplified TCR beta libraries as 87-base-pair reads. In the paper's pipeline: In a later analysis, 70 million to 95 million unique TCR beta chains were counted across the 666 repertoires, and around 10 million of these chains were shared by at least two donors. Raw reads were error-corrected and collapsed into unique sequences with a nearest-neighbor algorithm that merged closely related sequences to remove PCR and sequencing errors. V, D and J gene segments were assigned by aligning CDR3 sequences to IMGT reference sequences. Each retained sequence needed at least a six-nucleotide match to both a V gene segment and a J gene segment. Rearrangements were called productive when the CDR3 lacked stop codons and stayed in frame with V and J; all others were non-productive. Following IMGT convention, CDR3 was defined as the stretch from the second conserved V-encoded cysteine up to the conserved J-encoded phenylalanine. The earlier analysis of about 500 of the donors excluded sequences that lacked an unambiguous match to a single V gene segment. In an earlier analysis of several hundred of the donors, V segments were called functional above 56.7% productive rearrangements and were called segregating when the between-donor standard deviation exceeded 5%. A statistical classification framework was built to diagnose cytomegalovirus status from the catalog of TCR beta chain sequences. In a later analysis, TCR nucleotide sequences were compared against IMGT/GENE-DB human TR gene sequences so that V and J genes could be assigned. In a later analysis, CDR3 sequences and most-parsimonious VDJ recombination scenarios were assigned using the TCRdist pipeline. A later analysis defined each TCR beta chain by its CDR3 amino acid sequence plus V-gene family, and excluded reads lacking a unique V-gene family. As a way to deal with suspected cross-contamination and a sequencing artifact, a later analysis dropped 592 nucleotide sequences that were highly shared and had low generation probability. In a later analysis, a clonal expansion index was calculated for each public chain from normalized within-repertoire ranks of inferred template counts. In a later analysis, generation probabilities were computed using a VDJ recombination model fitted to out-of-frame rearrangements, and the results were checked against IGoR. Hypergeometric tests were used in a later analysis to score TCR-TCR, TCR-HLA and TCR-CMV co-occurrence, with a repertoire-size bias correction applied to the TCR pairs. To estimate false discovery rates, a later analysis permuted the HLA or CMV assignments 20 times. In a later analysis, co-occurring TCRs were grouped using DBSCAN, with TCRdist sequence similarity added in when clustering inside HLA-allele-positive subsets. Repertoires with fewer than 30,000 or more than 120,000 public chains were left out of co-occurrence clustering, as were about five repertoires with anomalous nucleotide sharing. In its TCRdb copy, this immuneACCESS table keeps in-frame sequences only and misses some clones. Where compared with another copy, unresolved V genes explain less than half of these, and the others have no known cause. The DNA gave D and trimming, while V, J and clone size come from that table. In this sample the table shows roughly 77,000 clones, roughly a tenth of which occur a single time. The ten largest clonotypes hold about 24% of the sample.

This clone was seen more than once but under ten times. Its antigen remains unidentified. No clone much larger than this one lies a single base away; base qualities are absent. The cohort consisted of 666 healthy bone marrow donors. All cohort members were sampled while nominally healthy, although unrecorded immune exposures were likely present. The donor was CMV seropositive and was included in the group of approximately 310 seropositive cohort members. Each donor provided a peripheral blood sample, and peripheral blood mononuclear cells were used for TCR beta sequencing. The Qiagen DNeasy Blood Extraction Kit was used to extract genomic DNA from the blood cell samples.

The V and J genes are TRBV5-1 and TRBJ1-3; there is no confident call for the D gene. The sequence was collected from a man aged 60-69 years in good health and CMV-seropositive. The sequencing input was PBMCs. The DNA sequence follows: TGCGCCAGCAGTGAGGGTGCTGGAAACACCATATATTTT. Its coded protein is CASSEGAGNTIYF.